These 20 T cell receptor beta chains share one sample of origin, sequenced in a study of cytomegalovirus exposure and HLA in healthy donors. Researchers ran the PCR with 60 Vbeta and 13 Jbeta primers. Libraries were prepared by immunoSEQ multiplex PCR; TCRdb keeps only in-frame clonotypes and omits some of them. The profile covers around 100,000 clones, with around 60% appearing a single time and 3% to 4% taken by the ten largest. Sequencing used PBMCs. Every receptor here comes from a man aged 30 to 39 in good health and CMV-seropositive.

A few counts support this clone. This rearrangement joins TRBV5-5 to TRBJ1-3, with D possibly matching TRBD1 (6 bases). This CDR3 contains 14 residues. Germline CDR1 is SGHKS and CDR2 is YYEKEE (reference sequence). Trimming took off 4 bases at V and 5 bases at J, with 13 bases between the two ends. The CDR3 region is CASSVNRERNTIYF. CDR3 DNA sequence: TGTGCCAGCAGCGTTAACAGGGAACGAAACACCATATATTTT. Based on the CDR3 plus reference TRBV5-5 and TRBJ1-3, the full variable domain is DAGVTQSPTHLIKTRGQQVTLRCSPISGHKSVSWYQQVLGQGPQFIFQYYEKEERGRGNFPDRFSARQFPNYSSELNVNALLLGDSALYLCASSVNRERNTIYFGEGSWLTVV.

This clone came up a few times. This chain connects TRBV6-5 to TRBJ2-5; no definite D call. Trimming pared 0 bases from V and 8 bases from J, leaving 13 bases between. In germline, CDR1 is MNHEY, CDR2 SVGAGI. The CDR3 contains 14 residues. CDR3 sequence: CASSYSNLPGTQYF. CDR3 in DNA: TGTGCCAGCAGTTACTCGAATCTTCCCGGTACCCAGTACTTC.

This clone was detected a few times. The gene calls are TRBV2 and TRBJ1-6; no definite D call. This CDR3 region has 13 residues. CDR1 SNHLY and CDR2 FYNNEI come from the germline V gene. Trimming removed 7 bases at V and 9 bases at J, with 13 bases between. The CDR3 region is CASKPRNLSPLHF. The CDR3 region has the DNA TGTGCCAGCAAACCGAGGAATCTTTCACCCCTCCACTTT.

V gene TRBV21-1 combines with J gene TRBJ1-2; TRBD1, the D gene given by the table, was not confirmed from the DNA. TRBV21-1 is tagged as a pseudogene. The CDR3 sequence is 12 residues long. The DNA for the CDR3 is TGTGCCAGGGGACAGGCGAACTATGGCTACACCTTC. This translates into CARGQANYGYTF.

CDR3 in DNA: TGTGCCAGCAGCCAGGCCTCCTACGAGCAGTACTTC. It translates to CASSQASYEQYF. This rearrangement joins TRBV14 to TRBJ2-7; D remains ambiguous. The V end lost 3 bases, the J end lost 0 bases, and 3 bases lay between the germline ends. From germline, CDR1 is SGHDN and CDR2 FVKESK. The length of the CDR3 is 12 residues.

This clone appeared once. The J gene is TRBJ2-2, the V gene TRBV5-1; D is unresolved. The germline gives CDR1 SGHRS, CDR2 YFSETQ. CDR3 length: 9 residues. V was cut by 7 bases and J by 9 bases, with 4 bases left in between. CDR3 in DNA: TGCGCCAGCTCTTGGGAGCTGTTTTTT. This sequence encodes CASSWELFF.

The table lists this clone with a count of one. The genes are TRBV2 and TRBJ2-1; 8 bases fit TRBD2. The CDR3 length is 14 residues. Trimming at V came to 1 base and at J to 9 bases, leaving 5 bases not matched to a gene. From germline, CDR1 is SNHLY and CDR2 FYNNEI. Here the CDR3 reads CASSEEAGEVEQFF. In DNA, the CDR3 is TGTGCCAGCAGTGAAGAAGCGGGGGAAGTTGAGCAGTTCTTC.

The V call is TRBV5-1, the J call TRBJ2-3, with TRBD2 matching over 11 bases. Germline V gene data show CDR1 as SGHRS and CDR2 as YFSETQ. Trimming removed 5 bases from V and 2 bases from J; junction bases left unmatched: 7. This CDR3 comprises 16 residues. The CDR3, as DNA: TGCGCCAGCAGGTCTAGCGGGGGGAGCACCACAGATACGCAGTATTTT. Its protein product is CASRSSGGSTTDTQYF.

This sequence joins TRBV5-5 and TRBJ2-3, with D possibly matching TRBD2 (6 bases). CDR3 length equals 14 residues. Germline V gene sequence: CDR1 SGHKS, CDR2 YYEKEE (reference sequence). Deletions cut 3 bases from V and 4 bases from J, with 12 bases between. The CDR3 DNA sequence: TGTGCCAGCAGCTACGTTACGGGGGCAGATACGCAGTATTTT. Translation gives CASSYVTGADTQYF.

The V call is TRBV9, the J call TRBJ2-3; TRBD2 matches 8 bases. V was clipped by 1 base and J by 0 bases; unmatched bases: 4. This CDR3 spans 16 amino acids. CDR1 SGDLS and CDR2 YYNGEE come from the germline V gene. The chain's CDR3 is CASSVSGGGSTDTQYF. Here the CDR3 DNA reads TGTGCCAGCAGCGTAAGTGGCGGGGGGAGCACAGATACGCAGTATTTT.

In this sample, this clone turned up once. V gene TRBV5-1 combines with J gene TRBJ2-3, with TRBD2 as a possible D gene (6 bases). The V gene lost 4 bases and the J gene lost 2 bases, with 14 bases spanning the gap. This CDR3 is built from 15 residues. From germline, CDR1 is SGHRS and CDR2 YFSETQ. This CDR3 reads CASSPISGSTDTQYF. DNA of the CDR3: TGCGCCAGCAGCCCGATTAGCGGCTCCACAGATACGCAGTATTTT.

The chain recombines TRBV6-5 with TRBJ1-4; D ambiguous. Deletions cut 7 bases from V and 12 bases from J, with 18 bases between. CDR3 length: 13 amino acids. Germline V gene sequence: CDR1 MNHEY, CDR2 SVGAGI. The CDR3, as DNA: TGTGCCAGCAAGATCGACAACGGGGAACAACTGTTTTTT. Translating gives CASKIDNGEQLFF.

The V gene is TRBV29-1, the J gene TRBJ1-1; 7 nucleotides agree with TRBD1. The germline CDR1 and CDR2 sequences are SQVTM and ANQGSEA. The CDR3 runs 14 residues. V shed 6 bases, J shed 2 bases, and the junction held 9 bases outside the gene matches. The CDR3 protein is CSVVEGGFNTEAFF. CDR3 in DNA: TGCAGCGTCGTAGAAGGGGGCTTCAACACTGAAGCTTTCTTT.

The chain uses TRBV19 and TRBJ2-3, with TRBD1 as a possible D gene (5 bases). The CDR3 covers 13 residues. In germline, CDR1 is LNHDA, CDR2 SQIVND (reference sequence). Trimming cost V 6 bases and J 1 base, with 8 bases left between them. This CDR3 is CASRGRGTDTQYF. DNA for the CDR3: TGTGCCAGTAGGGGCAGGGGCACAGATACGCAGTATTTT.

The chain has TRBV9 and TRBJ1-6; 7 bases map to TRBD1. CDR1 and CDR2 (germline): SGDLS, YYNGEE. The V gene end was trimmed by 4 bases and the J gene end by 7 bases; junction bases not matched to a gene: 8. This CDR3 comprises 15 residues. The CDR3 DNA is TGTGCCAGCAGCCCACGACAGGGCACGAATTCACCCCTCCACTTT. It yields the protein CASSPRQGTNSPLHF.

The rearrangement joins TRBV6-5 to TRBJ2-7; TRBD1 is a possible D gene (6 bases). CDR1 and CDR2 from the germline V gene are MNHEY and SVGAGI. The germline V and J ends were trimmed by 4 bases and 1 base, with 11 bases remaining between them. The CDR3 extends over 14 amino acids. Here the CDR3 DNA reads TGTGCCAGCAGTTCCCTGGGACAATCCTACGAGCAGTACTTC. Amino acid sequence: CASSSLGQSYEQYF.

This clone was detected a few times. The chain has TRBV5-4 and TRBJ2-1; D remains unclear. The CDR3 is made up of 13 amino acids. The ends were cut back, 3 bases at V and 6 bases at J, with 10 bases in the middle. Per the germline V gene, CDR1 is SGHNT and CDR2 is YYREEE (reference sequence). The DNA of the CDR3 is TGTGCCAGCAGCTCACGGGTGTCCAATGAGCAGTTCTTC. Translation: CASSSRVSNEQFF.

This clone has only a few counts. CDR3 sequence reads: CASSFLLWDNEQFF. In nucleotides, the CDR3 is TGTGCCAGCAGCTTTTTACTATGGGACAATGAGCAGTTCTTC. The chain combines TRBV5-4 with TRBJ2-1; D unclear. In germline, CDR1 is SGHNT, CDR2 YYREEE (reference sequence). CDR3 length equals 14 residues. Trimming removed 2 bases at V and 5 bases at J, with 11 bases between.

The gene calls are TRBV6-1 and TRBJ1-5; perhaps TRBD1 as D (5 bases). The CDR3 sequence is 15 residues long. The germline gives CDR1 MNHNS, CDR2 SASEGT. Between the trimmed V and J ends, which lost 3 bases and 0 bases, there was a span of 9 bases. CDR3 amino acids: CASSEGDYSNQPQHF. In nucleotides, the CDR3 is TGTGCCAGCAGTGAGGGGGACTATAGCAATCAGCCCCAGCATTTT.

V usage is TRBV6-4 and J usage is TRBJ2-3; 10 nucleotides line up with TRBD1. This CDR3 comprises 15 residues. The V segment lost 2 bases and the J segment 1 base; nucleotides outside the gene matches: 0. Per the germline V gene, CDR1 is MRHNA and CDR2 is SNTAGT. As DNA, the CDR3 is TGTGCCAGCAGTGACGGGACAGGGGGCACAGATACGCAGTATTTT. Its translation: CASSDGTGGTDTQYF.